This T cell receptor beta chain appears in the sequencing data of a study of blood T cell repertoires in COVID-19. Across the whole study: Acute-phase and convalescent COVID-19 samples originated in the United States, Italy and Spain.

Sequenced by immunoSEQ multiplex PCR; TCRdb stores in-frame clones only, minus some. The data show some 70,000 clones, roughly 80% seen once. Germline-derived CDR1 and CDR2 are SQVTM and ANQGSEA. This CDR3 spans 13 amino acids. The trim removed 6 bases at V and 4 bases at J, leaving 8 bases unmatched. This chain joins TRBV29-1 and TRBJ2-7, with 8 nucleotides matching TRBD1. Material for sequencing was peripheral blood. This TCR was recovered from a man aged 60 to 75 with acute or convalescent COVID-19. The CDR3 nucleotides are TGCAGCGTGACACGGGGGACAGGTTACGAGCAGTACTTC. As protein: CSVTRGTGYEQYF.